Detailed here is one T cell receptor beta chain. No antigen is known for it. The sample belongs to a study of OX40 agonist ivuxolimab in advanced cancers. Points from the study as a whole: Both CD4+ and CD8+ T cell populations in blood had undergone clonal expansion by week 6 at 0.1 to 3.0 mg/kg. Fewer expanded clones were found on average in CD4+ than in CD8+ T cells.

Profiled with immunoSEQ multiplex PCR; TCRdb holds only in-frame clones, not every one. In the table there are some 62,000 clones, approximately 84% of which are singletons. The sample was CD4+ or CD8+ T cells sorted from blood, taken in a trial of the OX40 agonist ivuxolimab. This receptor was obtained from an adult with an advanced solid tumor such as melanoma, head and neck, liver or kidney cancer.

Here the CDR3 DNA reads TGTGCCAGTAGTATGGGTACGGGGAACACTGAAGCTTTCTTT. Translation: CASSMGTGNTEAFF. This chain joins TRBV19 and TRBJ1-1; no clear D gene. This CDR3 comprises 14 residues. Germline-derived CDR1 and CDR2 are LNHDA and SQIVND (reference sequence). V lost 3 bases and J lost 1, with 9 bases in between.